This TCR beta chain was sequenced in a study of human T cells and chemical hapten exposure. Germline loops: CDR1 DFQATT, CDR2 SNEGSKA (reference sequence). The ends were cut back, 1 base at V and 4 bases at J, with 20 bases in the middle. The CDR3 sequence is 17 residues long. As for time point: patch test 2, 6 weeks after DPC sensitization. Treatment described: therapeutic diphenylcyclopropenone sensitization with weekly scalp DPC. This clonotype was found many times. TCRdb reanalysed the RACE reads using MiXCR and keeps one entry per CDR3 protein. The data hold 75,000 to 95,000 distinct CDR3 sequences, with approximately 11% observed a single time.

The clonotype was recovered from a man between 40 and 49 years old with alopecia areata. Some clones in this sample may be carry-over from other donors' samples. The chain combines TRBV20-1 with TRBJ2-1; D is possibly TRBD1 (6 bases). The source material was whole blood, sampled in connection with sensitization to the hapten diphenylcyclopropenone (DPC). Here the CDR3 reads CSARGQHRVLLYNEQFF. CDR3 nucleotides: TGCAGTGCTAGAGGCCAACACAGGGTCCTCCTTTACAATGAGCAGTTCTTC.